One sample yielded the 18 T cell receptor beta chains listed below, sequenced in a study of T cells in Graves' hyperthyroidism and ophthalmopathy. There were TCR beta CDR3 regions amplified from RNA transcripts. With the HTBI primer set, the TCR CDR3 went through a first round of RT-PCR. Using its own MiXCR run on the multiplex PCR reads, TCRdb lists one record per CDR3 protein. Found here are more than 350,000 distinct CDR3 sequences, approximately 14% of them singletons; the top ten hold 15% to 20%. Input material: blood. These receptors came from a woman in her fifties or sixties with Graves' ophthalmopathy.

In its sample, this clonotype was seen a few times. The J gene is TRBJ1-1, the V gene TRBV27; TRBD1 matches at 8 bases. Per germline, CDR1 MNHEY and CDR2 SMNVEV (reference sequence). This CDR3 is built from 14 residues. The trim removed 5 bases at V and 9 bases at J, leaving 11 bases unmatched. CDR3 nucleotides: TGTGCCAGCAGTCCAGACAGGGGTGGGACTAAAGCTTTCTTT. Amino acids: CASSPDRGGTKAFF.

This clonotype appeared many times. The CDR3 spells CAWTGQPNEKLFF. The CDR3 DNA follows: TGTGCCTGGACCGGACAGCCTAATGAAAAACTGTTTTTT. The chain has TRBV30 and TRBJ1-4, with a possible D match to TRBD1 (6 bases). The germline V gene has CDR1 GTSNPN and CDR2 SVGIG (reference sequence). The CDR3 is made up of 13 amino acids. The V and J ends lost 4 bases and 3 bases respectively, with 9 bases between them.

This clonotype has at least ten counts. The chain joins TRBV3-1 to TRBJ2-7; no reliable D call. This CDR3 is 12 amino acids long. V was clipped by 2 bases and J by 7 bases, with 9 bases between them. The V gene's germline CDR1 is LGHDT and CDR2 YNNKEL (reference sequence). CDR3 protein: CASSQQKQEQYF. The CDR3, as DNA: TGTGCCAGCAGCCAACAAAAACAAGAGCAGTACTTC.

The rearrangement links TRBV5-6 to TRBJ2-7; possible D gene TRBD1, 6 bases. Germline V lookup: CDR1 SGHDT, CDR2 YYEEEE. V lost 4 bases and J 9 bases, leaving 17 bases between the germline ends. The CDR3 has 13 amino acids. The CDR3, as DNA: TGTGCCAGCAGCCAATGGACAGTTTCGGGGCAGTACTTC. It encodes CASSQWTVSGQYF.

The sample holds many counts of this clonotype. The J gene is TRBJ2-1, the V gene TRBV3-1; D is possibly TRBD2 (6 bases). Germline V gene sequence: CDR1 LGHDT, CDR2 YNNKEL (reference sequence). With 6 bases removed from V and 7 bases from J, the gap between germline ends came to 13 bases. The CDR3 has 13 amino acids. In nucleotides, the CDR3 is TGTGCCAGCAGTAGACTAGTTCAGAATGAGCAGTTCTTC. Its protein product is CASSRLVQNEQFF.

The DNA for the CDR3 is TGCGCCAGCAGCTTGTTAGCGGGAGGGCAAGAGACCCAGTACTTC. It codes for CASSLLAGGQETQYF. The V call is TRBV5-1, the J call TRBJ2-5; TRBD2 agrees at 11 bases. Germline assignment: CDR1 SGHRS and CDR2 YFSETQ. CDR3 length: 15 residues. V shed 1 base and J 2 bases; nucleotides not matched to a gene: 1.

This clonotype has a count of ten or more. V and J are TRBV3-1 and TRBJ1-5, with a possible D match to TRBD1 (5 bases). The CDR3 covers 12 residues. The germline V gene encodes CDR1 LGHDT and CDR2 YNNKEL (reference sequence). The V end was cut by 4 bases, the J end by 6 bases, with 7 bases between. As DNA, the CDR3 is TGTGCCAGCAGCCGGGGCTCTCAGCCCCAGCATTTT. Translating gives CASSRGSQPQHF.

This clonotype was observed many times. The chain joins TRBV4-1 to TRBJ2-3; 14 bases line up with TRBD2. The CDR3 is 22 residues long. The V gene's germline CDR1 is MGHRA and CDR2 YSYEKL. The V gene end was trimmed by 6 bases and the J gene end by 2 bases; junction bases not matched to a gene: 22. DNA of the CDR3: TGCGCCAGCAGGCCCGGGACTAGCGGGAGTCGGATGGGGATACGGCCCACAGATACGCAGTATTTT. Encoded protein: CASRPGTSGSRMGIRPTDTQYF.

This clonotype was seen a handful of times. The CDR3 spells CASSLVADEETQYF. The CDR3 DNA is TGCGCCAGCAGCTTGGTGGCAGACGAAGAGACCCAGTACTTC. This chain joins TRBV5-1 and TRBJ2-5; D gene unclear. This CDR3 is 14 amino acids long. The germline gives CDR1 SGHRS, CDR2 YFSETQ. Trimming took off 0 bases at V and 3 bases at J, with 9 bases between the two ends.

This clonotype has more than one count but fewer than ten. A single base separates this from a much larger clone, so it may be a read error. The chain carries TRBV6-6 and TRBJ2-3; TRBD1 is a possible D gene (5 bases). Germline loops: CDR1 MNHNY, CDR2 SVGAGI (reference sequence). This CDR3 region has 13 residues. The ends were cut back, 0 bases at V and 8 bases at J, with 9 bases in the middle. The CDR3 loop reads CASSYSARGTQYF. For the CDR3, the DNA is TGTGCCAGCAGTTACTCAGCAAGGGGTACGCAGTATTTT.

This clonotype has at least ten counts. The rearrangement links TRBV4-2 to TRBJ1-1; 7 nucleotides agree with TRBD1. This CDR3 region has 15 residues. Germline-derived CDR1 and CDR2 are LGHNA and YNFKEQ. V shed 1 base, J shed 1 base, and the junction held 3 bases outside the gene matches. CDR3 loop: CASSQGTGANTEAFF. The CDR3 DNA reads TGTGCCAGCAGCCAAGGAACAGGGGCGAACACTGAAGCTTTCTTT.

The chain employs TRBV14 and TRBJ2-5; 8 bases fit TRBD2. Germline CDR1 SGHDN, CDR2 FVKESK. The CDR3 consists of 15 residues. V shed 4 bases, J shed 2 bases, and the junction held 6 bases outside the gene matches. The CDR3, as DNA: TGTGCCAGCAGCCTTTTCGGACTAGCTCAAGAGACCCAGTACTTC. Protein sequence: CASSLFGLAQETQYF.

This clonotype was observed a handful of times. The V call is TRBV5-1, the J call TRBJ2-3; 7 bases line up with TRBD2. The CDR3 covers 17 residues. The germline CDR1 and CDR2 sequences are SGHRS and YFSETQ. Trimming removed 6 bases from V and 1 base from J; junction bases left unmatched: 14. The CDR3, as DNA: TGCGCCAGCAACCGCCTCGGAGGACTAGGGGGCACAGATACGCAGTATTTT. Protein: CASNRLGGLGGTDTQYF.

This clonotype was seen many times. The rearrangement uses TRBV20-1 and TRBJ2-5; TRBD2 matches at 10 bases. The CDR3 is 16 amino acids. Unmatched junction bases numbered 15, after V lost 6 bases and J lost 5 bases. The germline CDR1 and CDR2 sequences are DFQATT and SNEGSKA (reference sequence). CDR3 protein: CSAAPLTSGSGETQYF. The CDR3 coding sequence is TGCAGTGCAGCCCCGTTGACTAGCGGGTCGGGGGAGACCCAGTACTTC.

This clonotype was counted many times. The chain employs TRBV19 and TRBJ1-2; D gene uncertain. Trimming stripped 4 bases from V and 8 bases from J, with 11 bases between. Germline CDR1 is LNHDA and CDR2 is SQIVND (reference sequence). CDR3 size: 12 residues. CDR3: CASSTRQAGYTF. The CDR3 DNA is TGTGCCAGTAGTACCCGGCAGGCGGGCTACACCTTC.

On this clonotype: A much bigger clone sits one base away, suggesting this may be a read error. The chain links TRBV28 to TRBJ2-3; 10 nucleotides align to TRBD2. The CDR3 is 18 residues long. In germline, CDR1 is MDHEN, CDR2 SYDVKM. The CDR3 coding sequence is TGTGCCGGCAGTTTAGCAAGCGGGAGGGCCAGGGGCACAGATACGCAGTATTTT. Translating gives CAGSLASGRARGTDTQYF. Full variable domain (remainder filled in from reference TRBV28 and TRBJ2-3): DVKVTQSSRYLVKRTGEKVFLECVQDMDHENMFWYRQDPGLGLRLIYFSYDVKMKEKGDIPEGYSVSREKKERFSLILESASTNQTSMYLCAGSLASGRARGTDTQYFGPGTRLTVL.

The table lists this clonotype with many counts. This chain uses TRBV4-1 with TRBJ2-5; D not certain. The V end was cut by 0 bases, the J end by 2 bases, with 7 bases between. Germline CDR1 and CDR2: MGHRA and YSYEKL. The CDR3 loop spans 14 amino acids. The CDR3 sequence is CASSQDQEQETQYF. CDR3 DNA sequence: TGCGCCAGCAGCCAAGACCAGGAACAAGAGACCCAGTACTTC.

The rearrangement joins TRBV6-1 to TRBJ2-2, with 7 bases lining up with TRBD1. Per the germline V gene, CDR1 is MNHNS and CDR2 is SASEGT. CDR3 size: 18 residues. J lost 7 bases, V lost 2 bases, and 16 bases had no gene match. The CDR3 region has the DNA TGTGCCAGCAGTGAACCCCGGGGAAAGGGGGCGCGTAGCGGGGAGCTGTTTTTT. Translated, it gives CASSEPRGKGARSGELFF.